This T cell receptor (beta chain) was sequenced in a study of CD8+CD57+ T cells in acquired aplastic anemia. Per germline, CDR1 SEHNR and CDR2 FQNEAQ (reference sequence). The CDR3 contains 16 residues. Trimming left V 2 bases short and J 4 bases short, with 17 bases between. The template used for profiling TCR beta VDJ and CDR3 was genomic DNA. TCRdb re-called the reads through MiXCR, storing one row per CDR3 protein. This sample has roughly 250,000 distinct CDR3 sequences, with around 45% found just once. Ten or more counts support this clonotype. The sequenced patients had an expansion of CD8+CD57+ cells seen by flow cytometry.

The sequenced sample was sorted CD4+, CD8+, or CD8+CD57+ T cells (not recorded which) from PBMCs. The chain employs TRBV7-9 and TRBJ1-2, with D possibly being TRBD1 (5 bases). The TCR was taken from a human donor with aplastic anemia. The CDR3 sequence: CASSLLGQGEVYGYTF. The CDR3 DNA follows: TGTGCCAGCAGCTTACTGGGGCAGGGAGAAGTCTATGGCTACACCTTC. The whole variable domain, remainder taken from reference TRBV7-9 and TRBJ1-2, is DTGVSQNPRHKITKRGQNVTFRCDPISEHNRLYWYRQTLGQGPEFLTYFQNEAQLEKSRLLSDRFSAERPKGSFSTLEIQRTEQGDSAMYLCASSLLGQGEVYGYTFGSGTRLTVV.